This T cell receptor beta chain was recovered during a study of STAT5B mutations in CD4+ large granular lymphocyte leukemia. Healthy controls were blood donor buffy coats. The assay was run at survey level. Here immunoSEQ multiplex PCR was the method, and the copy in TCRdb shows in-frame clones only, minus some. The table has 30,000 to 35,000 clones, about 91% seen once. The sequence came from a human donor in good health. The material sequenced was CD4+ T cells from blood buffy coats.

The CDR3 loop reads CASSSISGSASDTQYF. The CDR3 bases are TGTGCCAGCAGCTCTATTAGCGGGAGTGCGTCAGATACGCAGTATTTT. This chain joins TRBV7-9 and TRBJ2-3, with 9 bases identical to TRBD2. Germline V gene lookup returns CDR1 SEHNR and CDR2 FQNEAQ (reference sequence). The CDR3 totals 16 residues. Germline trimming cut 4 bases from V and 4 bases from J; bases unmatched to any gene: 9.